This T cell receptor beta chain was documented in a study of blood T cell repertoires in COVID-19. At the level of the study: From the United States, Italy and Spain came samples of acute and convalescent COVID-19. PBMCs, B-cell-depleted T cells, or T cells provided the cDNA or gDNA that made up the material.

The ends lost 7 bases at V and 7 bases at J; junction bases unmatched: 10. CDR1 SGHNT and CDR2 YENEEA come from the germline V gene. The CDR3 spans 15 residues. How the authors handled the data: It was from reference gene primer amplification that nucleated cell counts were estimated. Assay used: immunoSEQ multiplex PCR; TCRdb lists only in-frame clones, some missing. The D gene and trimming were derived from the DNA, and the V and J assignments and clone size from that table. The data show 250,000 to 300,000 clones, around 84% seen once. The sample taken for sequencing was peripheral blood. The sequence derives from a man in his 60s with acute or convalescent COVID-19. The chain carries TRBV11-3 and TRBJ2-2; TRBD1 matches 9 bases. CDR3 DNA sequence: TGTGCCAGCAAATTGGGGACAGGGTACAGCGGGGAGCTGTTTTTT. Translated, it gives CASKLGTGYSGELFF.